The clone carrying this TCR beta chain was detected ten times or more. Its cognate antigen is unknown. The sample is drawn from a study of regulatory T cells in long-lasting Graves disease. Points from the study as a whole: What was studied was peripheral blood only, and not thyroid tissue.

Construction of TCR beta libraries relied on iRepertoire HTBI primers and on Arm-PCR targeting CDR3 regions. TCRdb called the multiplex PCR reads again in MiXCR, with one record for every CDR3 protein. Counted here are 450,000 to 650,000 distinct CDR3 sequences, about 16% occurring once; the ten biggest clones make up around a quarter. Time point given: newly diagnosed GD, antithyroid drugs for less than 3 months. There was RNA extracted from PBMCs, and the TCR library was made from it. This sample was also put to use in a study of T cells in Graves' hyperthyroidism and ophthalmopathy. That source reports: The TCR CDR3 first-round RT-PCR relied on the HTBI primer set. From stable hyperthyroidism, ophthalmopathy was set apart by a 13 V-J model.

The sequence came from a woman aged 35 to 60 with Graves disease. The sample consisted of peripheral blood mononuclear cells (PBMCs), taken at new diagnosis, from a patient treated with antithyroid drugs.

CDR3 residues: CASSLGWTGGSEAFF. The CDR3 region has the DNA TGCGCCAGCAGCTTGGGTTGGACAGGGGGATCTGAAGCTTTCTTT. The genes are TRBV5-1 and TRBJ1-1; 10 bases map to TRBD1. This CDR3 is built from 15 residues. The germline CDR1 and CDR2 sequences are SGHRS and YFSETQ. V lost 0 bases and J lost 6; bases outside the gene matches: 5.